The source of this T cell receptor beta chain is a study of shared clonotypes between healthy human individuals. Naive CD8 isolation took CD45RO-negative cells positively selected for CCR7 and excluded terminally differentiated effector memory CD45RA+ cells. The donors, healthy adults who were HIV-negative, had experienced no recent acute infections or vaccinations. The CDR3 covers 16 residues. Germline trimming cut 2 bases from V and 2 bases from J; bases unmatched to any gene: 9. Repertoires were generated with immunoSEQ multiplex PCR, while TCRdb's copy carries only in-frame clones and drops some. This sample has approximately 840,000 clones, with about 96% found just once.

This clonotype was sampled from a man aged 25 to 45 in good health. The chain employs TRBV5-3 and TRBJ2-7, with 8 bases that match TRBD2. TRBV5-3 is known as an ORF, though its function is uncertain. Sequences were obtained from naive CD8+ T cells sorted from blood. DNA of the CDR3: TGTGCCAGAAGCTTAACGGACGTAGCGGGACCCTACGAGCAGTACTTC. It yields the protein CARSLTDVAGPYEQYF.